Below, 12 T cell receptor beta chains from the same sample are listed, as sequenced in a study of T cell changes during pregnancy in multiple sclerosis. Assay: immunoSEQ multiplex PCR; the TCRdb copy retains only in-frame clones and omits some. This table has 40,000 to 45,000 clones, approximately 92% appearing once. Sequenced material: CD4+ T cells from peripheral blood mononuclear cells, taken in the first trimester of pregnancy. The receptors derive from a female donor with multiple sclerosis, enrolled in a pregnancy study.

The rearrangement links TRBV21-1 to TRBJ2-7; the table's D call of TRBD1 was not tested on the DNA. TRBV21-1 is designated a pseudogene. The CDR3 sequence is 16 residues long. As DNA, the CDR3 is TGTGCCAGCAGCAAAGAAGGGGGTCATCTATCCTACGAGCAGTACTTC. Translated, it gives CASSKEGGHLSYEQYF.

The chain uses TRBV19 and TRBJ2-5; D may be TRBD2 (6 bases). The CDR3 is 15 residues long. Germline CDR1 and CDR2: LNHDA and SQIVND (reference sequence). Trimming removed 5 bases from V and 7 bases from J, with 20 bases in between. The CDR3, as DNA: TGTGCCAGTAGTTTAACGTGGGGAGGTGTGGTGACCCAGTACTTC. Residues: CASSLTWGGVVTQYF.

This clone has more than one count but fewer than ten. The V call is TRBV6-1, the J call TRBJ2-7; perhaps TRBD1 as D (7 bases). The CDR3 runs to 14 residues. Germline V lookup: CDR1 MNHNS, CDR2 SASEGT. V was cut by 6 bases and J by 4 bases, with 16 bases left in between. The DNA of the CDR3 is TGTGCCAGCAGCCAGGCGGGACAGTTATACGAGCAGTACTTC. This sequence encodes CASSQAGQLYEQYF.

The CDR3 DNA reads TGTGCCAGTAGTCCTCTTGGGGGCGCGGAGCTGCCCCAGCATTTT. Its translation: CASSPLGGAELPQHF. This rearrangement joins TRBV19 to TRBJ1-5; D may be TRBD1 (6 bases). Germline CDR1 is LNHDA and CDR2 is SQIVND (reference sequence). V shed 5 bases and J shed 9 bases, with 20 bases lying between them. The CDR3 contains 15 residues.

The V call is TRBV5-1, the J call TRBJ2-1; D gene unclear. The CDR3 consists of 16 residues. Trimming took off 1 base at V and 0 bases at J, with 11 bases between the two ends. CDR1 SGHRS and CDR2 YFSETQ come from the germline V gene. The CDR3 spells CASSLNPSSSYNEQFF. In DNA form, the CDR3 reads TGCGCCAGCAGCTTGAACCCGTCGAGCTCCTACAATGAGCAGTTCTTC.

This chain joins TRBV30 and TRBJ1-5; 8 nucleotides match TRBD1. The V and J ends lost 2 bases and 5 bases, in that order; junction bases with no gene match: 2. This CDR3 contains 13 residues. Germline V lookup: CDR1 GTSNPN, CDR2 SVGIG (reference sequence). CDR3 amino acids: CAWSLTGDQPQHF. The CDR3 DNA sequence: TGTGCCTGGAGTTTGACAGGGGATCAGCCCCAGCATTTT.

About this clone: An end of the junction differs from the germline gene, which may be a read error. This CDR3 is CASSIQNGETQYF. The DNA for the CDR3 is TGTGCTAGCAGCATCCAAAACGGAGAGACCCAGTACTTC. This rearrangement joins TRBV7-7 to TRBJ2-5; D remains ambiguous. CDR3 length: 13 amino acids. Germline V gene sequence: CDR1 SSHAT, CDR2 FNYEAQ (reference sequence).

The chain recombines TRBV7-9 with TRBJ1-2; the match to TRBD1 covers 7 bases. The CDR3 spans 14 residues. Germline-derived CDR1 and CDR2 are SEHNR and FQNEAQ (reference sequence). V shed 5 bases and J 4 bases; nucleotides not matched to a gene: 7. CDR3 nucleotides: TGTGCCAGCAGCGCCTTGACAGGGCCCTATGGCTACACCTTC. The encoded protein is CASSALTGPYGYTF.

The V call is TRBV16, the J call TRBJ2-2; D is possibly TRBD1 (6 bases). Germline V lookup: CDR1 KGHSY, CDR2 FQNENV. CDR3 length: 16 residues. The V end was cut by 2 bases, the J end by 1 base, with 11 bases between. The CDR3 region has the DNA TGTGCCAGCAGCCAAGTGGACAGTCGGAACACCGGGGAGCTGTTTTTT. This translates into CASSQVDSRNTGELFF.

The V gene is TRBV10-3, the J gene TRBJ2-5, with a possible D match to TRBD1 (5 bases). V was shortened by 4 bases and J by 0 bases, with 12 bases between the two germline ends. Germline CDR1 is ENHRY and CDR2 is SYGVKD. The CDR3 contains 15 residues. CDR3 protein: CAISVQGGDQETQYF. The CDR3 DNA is TGTGCCATCAGTGTTCAGGGTGGGGACCAAGAGACCCAGTACTTC.

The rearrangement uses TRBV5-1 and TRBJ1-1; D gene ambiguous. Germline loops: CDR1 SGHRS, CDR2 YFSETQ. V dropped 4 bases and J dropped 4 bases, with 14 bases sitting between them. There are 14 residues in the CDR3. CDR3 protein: CASSPLTEGTEAFF. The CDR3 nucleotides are TGCGCCAGCAGCCCGCTAACGGAGGGCACTGAAGCTTTCTTT.

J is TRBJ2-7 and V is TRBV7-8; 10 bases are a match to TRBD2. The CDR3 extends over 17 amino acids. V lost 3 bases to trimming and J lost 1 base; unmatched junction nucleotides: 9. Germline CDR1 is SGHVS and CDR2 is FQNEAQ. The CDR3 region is CASSFLAGATRSYEQYF. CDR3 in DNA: TGTGCCAGCAGCTTCCTAGCGGGAGCAACCCGGTCCTACGAGCAGTACTTC.